These 16 T cell receptor beta chains share one sample of origin, sequenced in a study of blood T cell repertoires in COVID-19. Data came from immunoSEQ multiplex PCR; TCRdb stores just in-frame clones and leaves some out. This table holds about 66,000 clones, 85% to 90% found once. The sequencing input was peripheral blood. These receptors were collected from a man aged 50 to 60 with active COVID-19.

In DNA form, the CDR3 reads TGTGCCAGCAGCTTACTAGCGGGATCGTCCAATGAGCAGTTCTTC. It codes for CASSLLAGSSNEQFF. The V and J genes are TRBV7-9 and TRBJ2-1, with 9 bases matching TRBD2. The junction had 5 bases not matched to a gene; V was cut back by 2 bases and J by 6 bases. The CDR3 covers 15 residues. Germline-derived CDR1 and CDR2 are SEHNR and FQNEAQ (reference sequence).

The chain couples TRBV18 to TRBJ2-5, with TRBD1 identical over 7 bases. In germline, CDR1 is KGHSH, CDR2 LQKENI. After removal of 3 bases from V and 5 bases from J, the junction contained 9 bases not matched to a gene. This CDR3 has 15 residues. CDR3: CASSPIQGYGETQYF. CDR3 coding DNA: TGTGCCAGCTCACCCATACAGGGGTACGGGGAGACCCAGTACTTC.

This clone was detected once. The gene calls are TRBV9 and TRBJ2-1; TRBD2 agrees at 12 bases. Germline V gives CDR1 SGDLS, CDR2 YYNGEE. V trimming: 3 bases; J trimming: 8 bases; junction bases outside the gene matches: 0. This CDR3 region has 13 residues. CDR3 sequence reads: CASSGLAGDEQFF. The CDR3, as DNA: TGTGCCAGCAGCGGACTAGCGGGGGATGAGCAGTTCTTC.

This chain uses TRBV10-3 with TRBJ1-2; 11 bases match TRBD1. Germline values: CDR1 ENHRY, CDR2 SYGVKD. This CDR3 has 14 residues. Trimming removed 7 bases from V and 3 bases from J; junction bases left unmatched: 4. The chain's CDR3 is CAIMPGQGDYGYTF. The CDR3 DNA reads as TGTGCCATCATGCCGGGACAGGGGGACTATGGCTACACCTTC.

The rearrangement links TRBV7-9 to TRBJ1-2; 7 bases match TRBD1. The CDR3 spans 15 residues. Germline V gives CDR1 SEHNR, CDR2 FQNEAQ (reference sequence). V gave up 5 bases and J gave up 7 bases; unmatched junction bases: 13. CDR3 residues: CASSPAQTGQGGYTF. The CDR3 region has the DNA TGTGCCAGCAGCCCGGCCCAGACAGGGCAGGGTGGCTACACCTTC.

CDR3 loop: CASSSTGGAYQPQHF. The CDR3 DNA follows: TGCGCCAGCAGCTCAACAGGGGGCGCGTATCAGCCCCAGCATTTT. This chain links TRBV5-1 with TRBJ1-5; 9 bases fit TRBD1. The CDR3 has 15 amino acids. The germline V gene has CDR1 SGHRS and CDR2 YFSETQ. Trimming cost V 3 bases and J 5 bases; bases outside gene matches: 6.

The rearrangement joins TRBV2 to TRBJ1-5, with 7 bases matching TRBD1. Germline assignment: CDR1 SNHLY and CDR2 FYNNEI. The CDR3 is 15 amino acids. V was pared by 2 bases and J by 7 bases, with 8 bases of the junction left unmatched. The CDR3 protein is CASSETGVVLQPQHF. CDR3 nucleotides: TGTGCCAGCAGTGAAACAGGGGTAGTGTTGCAGCCCCAGCATTTT.

V usage is TRBV14 and J usage is TRBJ2-3; D not certain. Deletions cut 1 base from V and 0 bases from J, with 5 bases between. The V gene's germline CDR1 is SGHDN and CDR2 FVKESK. The CDR3 has 14 residues. The CDR3, as DNA: TGTGCCAGCAGCCAAGTAGCAAGCACAGATACGCAGTATTTT. Amino acids: CASSQVASTDTQYF.

The CDR3 sequence is CASSQVKGARVDTQYF. CDR3 sequence (DNA): TGTGCCAGCAGCCAAGTAAAGGGGGCGCGGGTAGATACGCAGTATTTT. The chain has TRBV3-1 (or the pseudogene TRBV3-2) and TRBJ2-3; TRBD1 aligns across 7 bases. CDR3 length: 16 amino acids. CDR1 is LGHDT and CDR2 is YNNKEL in the germline V gene (reference sequence). After removal of 1 base from V and 5 bases from J, the junction contained 9 bases not matched to a gene.

The genes are TRBV13 and TRBJ2-3, with TRBD1 matching 7 bases. The CDR3 loop spans 16 amino acids. V dropped 5 bases and J dropped 1; count of bases not matched to a gene: 9. CDR1 and CDR2 (germline): PRHDT, FYEKMQ (reference sequence). The CDR3 reads CASSIRQGRGTDTQYF. Here the CDR3 DNA reads TGTGCCAGCAGCATCCGACAGGGCCGGGGCACAGATACGCAGTATTTT.

The chain uses TRBV6-1 and TRBJ2-5, with D uncertain. The CDR3 sequence is 14 residues long. V dropped 0 bases and J dropped 4 bases, with 9 bases sitting between them. Germline CDR1 is MNHNS and CDR2 is SASEGT. The CDR3 DNA is TGTGCCAGCAGTGAAGCGTCGTCCCCAGAGACCCAGTACTTC. Protein product: CASSEASSPETQYF.

This sequence joins TRBV6-2 or TRBV6-3 and TRBJ2-5, with 8 bases identical to TRBD1. With 8 bases clipped from V and 6 bases from J, the junction kept 11 bases outside the gene matches. The V gene's germline CDR1 is MNHEY and CDR2 SVGEGT. The CDR3 totals 14 residues. The CDR3 reads CASGQADRVKTQYF. CDR3 DNA: TGTGCCAGCGGCCAGGCGGACAGGGTGAAGACCCAGTACTTC.

This clone was found once. V and J are TRBV4-1 and TRBJ1-1, with TRBD1 matching over 8 bases. Per the germline V gene, CDR1 is MGHRA and CDR2 is YSYEKL. V trimming: 3 bases; J trimming: 2 bases; junction bases outside the gene matches: 5. The CDR3 runs to 15 residues. The CDR3, as DNA: TGCGCCAGCAGCCAGTTACAGGGGGGTAACACTGAAGCTTTCTTT. Its protein product is CASSQLQGGNTEAFF.

This CDR3 reads CASSQEGAPTGELFF. CDR3 nucleotides: TGCGCCAGCAGCCAAGAGGGGGCGCCCACCGGGGAGCTGTTTTTT. The V gene is TRBV4-1, the J gene TRBJ2-2; possibly TRBD1 for D (6 bases). Trimming removed 0 bases from V and 4 bases from J, with 9 bases in between. The CDR3 runs 15 residues. CDR1 and CDR2 (germline): MGHRA, YSYEKL.

The chain uses TRBV19 and TRBJ2-5, with 10 bases lining up with TRBD1. This CDR3 is built from 15 residues. CDR1 is LNHDA, CDR2 SQIVND, per germline (reference sequence). Trimming removed 5 bases from V and 5 bases from J; junction bases left unmatched: 8. The CDR3 protein is CASSQRQGASETQYF. The CDR3 nucleotides are TGTGCCAGTAGTCAGCGACAGGGGGCATCTGAGACCCAGTACTTC.

This clone was seen only a few times. The chain joins TRBV7-2 to TRBJ2-1, with D maybe TRBD2 (6 bases). The length of the CDR3 is 16 residues. The germline V gene has CDR1 SGHTA and CDR2 FQGNSA. V lost 0 bases to trimming and J lost 4 bases, with 13 bases between them. CDR3 nucleotides: TGTGCCAGCAGCTTAGCAGGTAGCGGAGGATACAATGAGCAGTTCTTC. Translating gives CASSLAGSGGYNEQFF.